The next 24 T cell receptor beta chains were all read from a single sample in a study of cytomegalovirus exposure and HLA in healthy donors. The PCR employed 60 Vbeta primers together with 13 Jbeta primers. The data were produced by immunoSEQ multiplex PCR, yet TCRdb's version contains in-frame clones alone and is incomplete. The sample lists just under 95,000 clones, roughly 86% seen once, with 4.5% to 7% in the top ten. Sequenced input: PBMCs. Receptor source: a woman aged 18-30 years in good health and CMV-seropositive.

Here the CDR3 DNA reads TGTGCCAGCAGTTTTCTGCTAGCGGGAATAGGCGTCCTGACTTTC. Translation gives CASSFLLAGIGVLTF. The chain couples TRBV27 to TRBJ2-6, with 9 bases that match TRBD2. CDR3 length equals 15 residues. The germline gives CDR1 MNHEY, CDR2 SMNVEV (reference sequence). Trimming cost V 3 bases and J 12 bases; bases outside gene matches: 9.

The chain is built from TRBV5-6 and TRBJ2-7; TRBD1 agrees at 10 bases. The V segment lost 4 bases and the J segment 1 base; nucleotides outside the gene matches: 8. The germline CDR1 and CDR2 sequences are SGHDT and YYEEEE. The CDR3 loop spans 16 amino acids. The chain's CDR3 is CASSRPGQGISYEQYF. DNA of the CDR3: TGTGCCAGCAGCAGACCGGGACAGGGGATTTCCTACGAGCAGTACTTC.

The rearrangement joins TRBV10-2 to TRBJ1-2; maybe TRBD1 (6 bases). The germline V gene encodes CDR1 WSHSY and CDR2 SAAADI. With 2 bases removed from V and 8 bases from J, the gap between germline ends came to 15 bases. CDR3 length: 14 residues. For the CDR3, the DNA is TGCGCCAGCAGTGAGACCAACAGGGCTAGGGGCTACACCTTC. This encodes CASSETNRARGYTF.

V usage is TRBV12-5 and J usage is TRBJ1-5; TRBD1 aligns across 7 bases. The CDR3 runs to 18 residues. CDR1 LGHNT and CDR2 FRNRAP come from the germline V gene. The trim removed 1 base at V and 3 bases at J, leaving 12 bases unmatched. CDR3 in amino acids: CASGLARTGANLNQPQHF. In nucleotides, the CDR3 is TGTGCTAGTGGTTTGGCCCGAACAGGGGCCAACCTCAATCAGCCCCAGCATTTT. Full variable domain (rest looked up from reference TRBV12-5 and TRBJ1-5): DARVTQTPRHKVTEMGQEVTMRCQPILGHNTVFWYRQTMMQGLELLAYFRNRAPLDDSGMPKDRFSAEMPDATLATLKIQPSEPRDSAVYFCASGLARTGANLNQPQHFGDGTRLSIL.

The chain joins TRBV19 to TRBJ2-2; no clear D. Trimming shortened V by 8 bases and J by 1 base, and 11 bases separated the two germline ends. The CDR3 sequence is 14 residues long. CDR1 LNHDA and CDR2 SQIVND come from the germline V gene (reference sequence). This CDR3 is CASLNSGNTGELFF. The CDR3 nucleotides read TGTGCCAGTTTAAACTCTGGGAACACCGGGGAGCTGTTTTTT.

The chain links TRBV7-9 to TRBJ1-1, with a weak D call TRBD1 (5 bases). V was trimmed by 5 bases and J by 1 base, leaving 8 bases between them. The CDR3 runs 13 residues. From germline, CDR1 is SEHNR and CDR2 FQNEAQ (reference sequence). CDR3 in DNA: TGTGCCAGCAGCCGAGGACAGAACACTGAAGCTTTCTTT. Protein: CASSRGQNTEAFF. The entire variable domain, with the rest obtained from reference TRBV7-9 and TRBJ1-1, is as follows: DTGVSQNPRHKITKRGQNVTFRCDPISEHNRLYWYRQTLGQGPEFLTYFQNEAQLEKSRLLSDRFSAERPKGSFSTLEIQRTEQGDSAMYLCASSRGQNTEAFFGQGTRLTVV.

The genes are TRBV2 and TRBJ2-7; TRBD1 matches at 7 bases. V gave up 7 bases and J gave up 4 bases; unmatched junction bases: 7. Germline CDR1 SNHLY, CDR2 FYNNEI. CDR3 length: 13 residues. This CDR3 is CASKPRDRYEQYF. The CDR3 bases are TGTGCCAGCAAGCCTCGGGACAGATACGAGCAGTACTTC.

The chain couples TRBV19 to TRBJ2-1, with 11 positions matching TRBD2. CDR3 length: 15 residues. Germline CDR1 reads LNHDA; CDR2 reads SQIVND (reference sequence). The trim removed 9 bases at V and 6 bases at J, leaving 10 bases unmatched. The CDR3 DNA reads as TGTGCCAGCACGAATATAGCGGGAGGGTCCAATGAGCAGTTCTTC. Translating gives CASTNIAGGSNEQFF.

The chain uses TRBV9 and TRBJ1-1; no reliable D call. The germline V gene has CDR1 SGDLS and CDR2 YYNGEE. The CDR3 covers 13 residues. V was trimmed by 4 bases and J by 6 bases, leaving 13 bases between them. The CDR3 sequence: CASSPQHSPEAFF. Here the CDR3 DNA reads TGTGCCAGCAGCCCACAGCACTCCCCTGAAGCTTTCTTT.

This clone was recorded a few times. This rearrangement joins TRBV2 to TRBJ2-7, with D possibly TRBD1 on 6 matching bases. The germline V gene encodes CDR1 SNHLY and CDR2 FYNNEI. The CDR3 spans 15 residues. V lost 6 bases to trimming and J lost 3 bases, with 18 bases between them. CDR3 sequence reads: CASSILKDRYYEQYF. CDR3 DNA: TGTGCCAGCAGCATTTTGAAGGACAGATACTACGAGCAGTACTTC.

CDR3 nucleotide sequence: TGTGCCAGCAGCTTAGACAGGATCTCCTCTGGAAACACCATATATTTT. Amino acid sequence: CASSLDRISSGNTIYF. The chain uses TRBV7-6 and TRBJ1-3; a weak D match, TRBD1 (5 bases). The CDR3 runs to 16 residues. V lost 1 base, J lost 0 bases, and 10 bases lay in between. Germline V gives CDR1 SGHVS, CDR2 FNYEAQ.

The sample holds one count of this clone. The gene calls are TRBV5-1 and TRBJ2-2, with D possibly TRBD1 on 6 matching bases. CDR1 and CDR2 from the germline V gene are SGHRS and YFSETQ. The CDR3 contains 13 residues. Trimming took off 6 bases at V and 2 bases at J, with 8 bases between the two ends. The DNA of the CDR3 is TGCGCCAGCAAGGACAGAAACACCGGGGAGCTGTTTTTT. The encoded protein is CASKDRNTGELFF.

V gene TRBV6-4 combines with J gene TRBJ2-1, with D possibly being TRBD2 (5 bases). V was pared by 5 bases and J by 6 bases, with 14 bases between. Germline V gene sequence: CDR1 MRHNA, CDR2 SNTAGT. The CDR3 is 14 residues long. CDR3 amino acids: CASSPRLTSNEQFF. The CDR3 bases are TGTGCCAGCAGTCCCAGACTAACTAGCAATGAGCAGTTCTTC.

The chain couples TRBV28 to TRBJ2-5, with a weak D call TRBD1 (7 bases). The germline V and J ends were trimmed by 7 bases and 7 bases, with 19 bases remaining between them. CDR1 and CDR2 (germline): MDHEN, SYDVKM. The CDR3 is 14 residues long. CDR3 bases: TGTGCCAGCACCTCAGGGGGTGAGGGGGGGACCCAGTACTTC. Translation: CASTSGGEGGTQYF. Together with reference TRBV28 and TRBJ2-5, the CDR3 gives the full variable domain: DVKVTQSSRYLVKRTGEKVFLECVQDMDHENMFWYRQDPGLGLRLIYFSYDVKMKEKGDIPEGYSVSREKKERFSLILESASTNQTSMYLCASTSGGEGGTQYFGPGTRLLVL.

The rearrangement links TRBV6-6 to TRBJ2-7; D unresolved. Germline CDR1 reads MNHNY; CDR2 reads SVGAGI (reference sequence). CDR3 length: 12 residues. V was clipped by 2 bases and J by 7 bases, with 9 bases between them. The CDR3 here is CASSYLTLEQYF. The CDR3 DNA reads TGTGCCAGCAGTTACCTTACTCTGGAGCAGTACTTC.

The gene calls are TRBV28 and TRBJ2-5, with D possibly TRBD1 on 8 matching bases. This CDR3 is 15 amino acids long. Deletions cut 1 base from V and 4 bases from J, with 13 bases between. Germline CDR1 and CDR2: MDHEN and SYDVKM. CDR3 residues: CASSLFYRGGETQYF. The CDR3 DNA follows: TGTGCCAGCAGTTTATTTTACAGGGGGGGAGAGACCCAGTACTTC.

This clone was observed a few times. This chain joins TRBV6-6 and TRBJ2-7, with 9 bases matching TRBD1. The germline V gene encodes CDR1 MNHNY and CDR2 SVGAGI (reference sequence). The CDR3 extends over 16 amino acids. V was pared by 6 bases and J by 2 bases, with 11 bases of the junction left unmatched. The CDR3 protein is CASSDATGGATYEQYF. The CDR3 DNA reads TGTGCCAGCAGCGATGCAACAGGGGGCGCAACCTACGAGCAGTACTTC.

The chain links TRBV5-1 to TRBJ2-2; no clear D. Germline-derived CDR1 and CDR2 are SGHRS and YFSETQ. V dropped 0 bases and J dropped 10 bases, with 10 bases sitting between them. The CDR3 totals 13 residues. CDR3 sequence reads: CASSLDLGAELFF. DNA of the CDR3: TGCGCCAGCAGCTTGGATCTAGGAGCGGAGCTGTTTTTT.

This chain links TRBV6-1 with TRBJ1-1; D gene unclear. The ends were cut back, 3 bases at V and 5 bases at J, with 4 bases in the middle. Looked up from germline, CDR1 is MNHNS and CDR2 is SASEGT. This CDR3 spans 11 amino acids. CDR3: CASSDRTEAFF. DNA for the CDR3: TGTGCCAGCAGTGACAGAACTGAAGCTTTCTTT.

V usage is TRBV10-2 and J usage is TRBJ2-1; 8 nucleotides agree with TRBD2. Germline CDR1 reads WSHSY; CDR2 reads SAAADI. The CDR3 is 15 residues long. The ends lost 3 bases at V and 4 bases at J; junction bases unmatched: 5. Written as DNA, the CDR3 is TGCGCCAGCAGTGATGGGCCTAGCGGGTACAATGAGCAGTTCTTC. Residues: CASSDGPSGYNEQFF.

The chain carries TRBV6-1 and TRBJ2-5, with D perhaps matching TRBD2 (5 bases). Trimming took off 2 bases at V and 1 base at J, with 8 bases between the two ends. The CDR3 has 14 amino acids. Germline loops: CDR1 MNHNS, CDR2 SASEGT. CDR3 residues: CASSEMTIQETQYF. Written as DNA, the CDR3 is TGTGCCAGCAGTGAAATGACTATCCAAGAGACCCAGTACTTC.

This sequence joins TRBV5-8 and TRBJ2-5; 7 positions agree with TRBD2. Germline-derived CDR1 and CDR2 are SGHTS and YDEGEE. V lost 1 base to trimming and J lost 4 bases; unmatched junction nucleotides: 7. The CDR3 contains 15 residues. CDR3 in DNA: TGTGCCAGCAGCTTGCTCCTGGTAGCGGGAGAGACCCAGTACTTC. Protein product: CASSLLLVAGETQYF.

As concerns this clone: The junction shows a germline mismatch at one end, possibly a read error. V usage is TRBV7-7 and J usage is TRBJ2-1; 9 bases map to TRBD1. Germline CDR1 is SSHAT and CDR2 is FNYEAQ (reference sequence). The CDR3 covers 15 residues. The chain's CDR3 is CASSLAGTGTNEQFF. The CDR3 nucleotides are TGTGCTAGCAGCTTAGCCGGGACAGGGACCAATGAGCAGTTCTTC.

This clone was seen once. The rearrangement joins TRBV7-2 to TRBJ2-3, with 8 bases matching TRBD2. Germline V gene data show CDR1 as SGHTA and CDR2 as FQGNSA. There are 14 residues in the CDR3. V lost 3 bases, J lost 6 bases, and 5 bases stayed unmatched. CDR3 protein: CASSFQPGGDTQYF. CDR3 DNA: TGTGCCAGCAGCTTCCAGCCGGGGGGGGATACGCAGTATTTT.